A selection of T cell receptor beta chains follows, all from one sample in a study of T cell changes during pregnancy in multiple sclerosis. Generated by immunoSEQ multiplex PCR, the TCRdb table keeps only in-frame clones and is missing some. The data show under 15,000 clones, 90% to 95% seen once. The sample was CD4+ T cells from peripheral blood mononuclear cells, taken before pregnancy. The receptors were sampled from a female donor with multiple sclerosis, enrolled in a pregnancy study. The CDR3 runs from the conserved cysteine through the conserved F or W. D genes are given only for firm matches. Rows may omit the clone size; those that give it use once, few, many or a size class.

TRBV11-3,TRBD1,TRBJ2-2,.,CASSSTGQVPTGELFF,TGTGCCAGCAGCTCAACGGGACAGGTTCCCACCGGGGAGCTGTTTTTT
TRBV2,.,TRBJ1-2,.,CASSEAPRAGYTF,TGTGCCAGCAGTGAAGCCCCGAGGGCTGGCTACACCTTC
TRBV6-5,TRBD2,TRBJ2-1,once,CASSSGLAGPNEQFF,TGTGCCAGCAGTTCCGGACTAGCGGGACCCAATGAGCAGTTCTTC
TRBV6-1,TRBD1,TRBJ1-5,.,CASSRTGWVNQPQHF,TGTGCCAGCAGCCGGACAGGGTGGGTCAATCAGCCCCAGCATTTT
TRBV12-5,.,TRBJ2-1,.,CASGLSRTYNEQFF,TGTGCTAGTGGTTTATCGCGGACCTACAATGAGCAGTTCTTC
TRBV10-3,.,TRBJ1-2,.,CAISEFQDGPGDGYTF,TGTGCCATCAGTGAGTTTCAGGACGGCCCCGGGGATGGCTACACCTTC
TRBV5-1,.,TRBJ2-1,.,CASSLEAGISYNEQFF,TGCGCCAGCAGCTTGGAGGCGGGGATCTCCTACAATGAGCAGTTCTTC
TRBV25-1,.,TRBJ1-1,.,CASSDLVEAFF,TGTGCCAGCAGTGATCTTGTTGAAGCTTTCTTT
TRBV29-1,.,TRBJ2-5,.,CSVVREETQYF,TGCAGCGTTGTGAGGGAAGAGACCCAGTACTTC
TRBV25-1,TRBD1,TRBJ1-2,.,CASKGQGYGYTF,TGTGCCAGCAAGGGACAGGGGTATGGCTACACCTTC
TRBV5-6,.,TRBJ2-4,.,CASSLDGGRLQYF,TGTGCCAGCAGCTTGGACGGGGGTCGCCTTCAGTACTTC
TRBV19,TRBD2,TRBJ2-1,once,CASGDIKGLAFGNEQFF,TGTGCCAGCGGCGATATAAAGGGACTAGCTTTCGGGAATGAGCAGTTCTTC
TRBV5-1,.,TRBJ2-7,.,CASSLEGLTYEQYF,TGCGCCAGCAGCTTGGAGGGACTGACCTACGAGCAGTACTTC
TRBV5-6,TRBD2,TRBJ2-1,.,CASSLLVAGGGNEQFF,TGTGCCAGCAGCCTACTTGTAGCGGGGGGAGGCAATGAGCAGTTCTTC
TRBV27,.,TRBJ1-4,.,CASSLSMRSEKLFF,TGTGCCAGCAGTTTATCGATGCGAAGCGAAAAACTGTTTTTT
TRBV7-6,.,TRBJ1-2,.,CASSPGALWGYTF,TGTGCCAGCAGCCCTGGGGCCCTTTGGGGCTACACCTTC
TRBV6-5,.,TRBJ1-2,.,CASSRTGTMLGYTF,TGTGCCAGCAGTCGGACCGGGACAATGCTTGGCTACACCTTC
TRBV11-2,.,TRBJ2-3,.,CASSQSHTDTQYF,TGTGCCAGCAGCCAATCCCACACAGATACGCAGTATTTT
TRBV9,.,TRBJ1-3,.,CASSVDSSGNTIYF,TGTGCCAGCAGCGTAGACAGCTCTGGAAACACCATATATTTT
TRBV7-2,TRBD1,TRBJ2-5,.,CASSLLLQGGDGETQYF,TGTGCCAGCAGCTTACTCTTACAGGGGGGAGATGGAGAGACCCAGTACTTC
TRBV7-8,.,TRBJ2-1,.,CASCSSVRGNEQFF,TGTGCCAGCTGTAGTTCAGTTCGAGGCAATGAGCAGTTCTTC
TRBV15,.,TRBJ2-5,.,CATSRGGLGGQETQYF,TGTGCCACCAGCAGGGGGGGTTTGGGAGGCCAAGAGACCCAGTACTTC
TRBV7-6,.,TRBJ2-7,.,CASSPRSGGEQYF,TGTGCCAGCAGCCCCCGGAGCGGAGGCGAGCAGTACTTC
TRBV5-4,TRBD1,TRBJ1-2,.,CASSPGQGYGYTF,TGTGCCAGCAGCCCCGGACAGGGCTATGGCTACACCTTC
TRBV4-2,TRBD2,TRBJ2-1,.,CASSQQRENYNEQFF,TGTGCCAGCAGCCAACAGCGGGAAAACTACAATGAGCAGTTCTTC